This T cell receptor beta chain was captured by sequencing in a study of shared clonotypes between healthy human individuals. Turning to the study itself: Per donor, three plates held CD4 naive cells, three held CD4 memory, two held CD8 naive and one held CD8 memory.

With regard to this clone: Its antigen is unidentified.

Researchers ran the assay at a deep level. The genomic DNA of each subset was split evenly across several immunoSEQ plates. Using immunoSEQ multiplex PCR, the repertoire was profiled, and TCRdb retains in-frame clones only, with some absent. Among some 1,600,000 clones listed, roughly 98% were seen once. V was clipped by 5 bases and J by 7 bases, with 12 bases between them. CDR3 length equals 13 residues. In germline, CDR1 is WNHNN, CDR2 SYGVQD (reference sequence). The study's findings and limits: It was only blood that was sampled, and tissue repertoires likely differ.

This receptor was obtained from a man aged 30 to 45 in good health. Sequences were obtained from naive CD4+ T cells sorted from blood. Subset described: CD45RA+ positively selected. The rearrangement uses TRBV10-1 and TRBJ1-5; D unclear. For the CDR3, the DNA is TGCGCCAGCAGTCTTGGCCCGCGGCAGCCCCAGCATTTT. Translating gives CASSLGPRQPQHF.